The clone carrying this T cell receptor (beta chain) was recorded only once. Its antigen is currently unknown. This specimen belongs to a study of Graves' ophthalmopathy and Graves' hyperthyroidism. Study outcomes and limitations: Blood also carried most expanded thyroid clonotypes exceeding 0.001 frequency.

Researchers took RNA transcripts and amplified TCR beta CDR3 regions from them. RT-PCR in the first round used HTBI primers; a second-round multiplex PCR followed. TCRdb used MiXCR to reprocess the multiplex PCR reads, holding one entry per CDR3 protein. The data contain 500,000 to 800,000 distinct CDR3 sequences, about two fifths of them singletons. Researchers turned away patients with other autoimmune diseases, uncontrolled infections, pregnancy or lactation. The CDR3 covers 12 residues. Trimming took off 0 bases at V and 8 bases at J, with 4 bases between the two ends. In germline, CDR1 is LNHDA, CDR2 SQIVND (reference sequence).

Sequences were obtained from peripheral blood. The clonotype comes from an adult man with Graves' ophthalmopathy. The chain combines TRBV19 with TRBJ2-2; no reliable D call. CDR3 sequence reads: CASSIDRGELFF. For the CDR3, the DNA is TGTGCCAGTAGTATAGACAGGGGGGAGCTGTTTTTT.